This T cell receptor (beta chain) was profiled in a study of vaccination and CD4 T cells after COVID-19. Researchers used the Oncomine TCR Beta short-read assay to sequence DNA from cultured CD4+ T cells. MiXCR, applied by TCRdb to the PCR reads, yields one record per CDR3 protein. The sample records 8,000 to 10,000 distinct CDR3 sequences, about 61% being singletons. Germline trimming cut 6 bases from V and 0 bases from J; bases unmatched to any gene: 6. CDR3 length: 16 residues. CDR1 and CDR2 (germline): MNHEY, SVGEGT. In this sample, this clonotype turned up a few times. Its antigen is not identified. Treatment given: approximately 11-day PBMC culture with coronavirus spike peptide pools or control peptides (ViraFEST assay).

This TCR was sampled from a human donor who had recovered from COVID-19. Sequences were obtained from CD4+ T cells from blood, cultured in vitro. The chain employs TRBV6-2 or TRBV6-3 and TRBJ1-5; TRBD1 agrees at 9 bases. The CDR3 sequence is CASSRTGGYSNQPQHF. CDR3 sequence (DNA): TGTGCCAGCAGCCGAACAGGGGGCTATAGCAATCAGCCCCAGCATTTT.